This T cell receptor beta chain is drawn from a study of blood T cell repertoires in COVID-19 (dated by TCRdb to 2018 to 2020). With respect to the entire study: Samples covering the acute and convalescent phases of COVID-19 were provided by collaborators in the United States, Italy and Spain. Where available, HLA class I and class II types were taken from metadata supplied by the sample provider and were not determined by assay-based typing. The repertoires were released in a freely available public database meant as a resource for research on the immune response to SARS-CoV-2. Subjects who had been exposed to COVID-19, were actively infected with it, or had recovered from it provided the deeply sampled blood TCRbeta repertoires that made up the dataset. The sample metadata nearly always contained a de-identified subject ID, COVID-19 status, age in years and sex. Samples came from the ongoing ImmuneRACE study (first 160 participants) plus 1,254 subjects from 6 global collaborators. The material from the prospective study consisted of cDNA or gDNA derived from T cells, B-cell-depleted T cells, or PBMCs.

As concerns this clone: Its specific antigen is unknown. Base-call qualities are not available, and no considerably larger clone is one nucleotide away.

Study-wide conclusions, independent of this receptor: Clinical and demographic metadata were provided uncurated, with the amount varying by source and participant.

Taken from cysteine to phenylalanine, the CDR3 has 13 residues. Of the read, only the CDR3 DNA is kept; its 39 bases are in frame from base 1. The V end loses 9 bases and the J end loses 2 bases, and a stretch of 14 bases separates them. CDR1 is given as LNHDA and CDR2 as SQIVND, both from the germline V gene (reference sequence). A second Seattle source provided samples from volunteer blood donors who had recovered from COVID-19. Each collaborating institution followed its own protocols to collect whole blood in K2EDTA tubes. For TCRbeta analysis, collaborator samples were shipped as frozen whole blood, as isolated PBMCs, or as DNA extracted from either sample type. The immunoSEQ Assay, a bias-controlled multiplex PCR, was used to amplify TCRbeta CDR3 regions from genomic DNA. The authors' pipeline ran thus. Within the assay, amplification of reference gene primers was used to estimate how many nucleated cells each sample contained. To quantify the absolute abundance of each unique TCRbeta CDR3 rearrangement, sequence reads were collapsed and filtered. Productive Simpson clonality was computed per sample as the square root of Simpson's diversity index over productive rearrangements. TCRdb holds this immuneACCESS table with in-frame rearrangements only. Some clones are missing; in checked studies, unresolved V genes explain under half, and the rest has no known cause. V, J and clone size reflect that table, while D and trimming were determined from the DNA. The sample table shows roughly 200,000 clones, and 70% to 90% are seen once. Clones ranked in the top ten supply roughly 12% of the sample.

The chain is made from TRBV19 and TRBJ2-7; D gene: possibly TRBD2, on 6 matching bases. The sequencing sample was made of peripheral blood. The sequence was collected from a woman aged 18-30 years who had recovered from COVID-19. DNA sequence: TGTGCCAGCACACGGGGGTTCCCCTACGAGCAGTACTTC. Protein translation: CASTRGFPYEQYF.